The 27 T cell receptor beta chains given below trace back to one sample, sequenced in a study of vaccination effects on CD4 cells after COVID-19. No antigen is known for these receptors. Profiling relied on immunoSEQ multiplex PCR, and the TCRdb table lists in-frame clones only, not all of them. The profile shows 50,000 to 65,000 clones, around 75% of them singletons. Before sequencing, viral peptide pools were used by the ViraFEST assay to expand antigen-specific CD4+ T cells. With 10 to 11 days of culture completed, CD4+ T cells were isolated. The sample was CD4+ T cells from PBMCs cultured with HCoV-229E spike peptides, taken before COVID-19 vaccination. All receptors come from a human donor who received a COVID-19 vaccine.

CDR3 nucleotides: TGTGCCAGCAGTGATCATAGGGACACCGGGGAGCTGTTTTTT. Amino acid sequence: CASSDHRDTGELFF. The chain has TRBV25-1 and TRBJ2-2; D is uncertain. The CDR3 runs 14 residues. CDR1 is MGHDK and CDR2 is SYGVNS in the germline V gene. The germline V and J ends were trimmed by 3 bases and 3 bases, with 8 bases remaining between them. Based on the CDR3 plus reference TRBV25-1 and TRBJ2-2, the full variable domain is EADIYQTPRYLVIGTGKKITLECSQTMGHDKMYWYQQDPGMELHLIHYSYGVNSTEKGDLSSESTVSRIRTEHFPLTLESARPSHTSQYLCASSDHRDTGELFFGEGSRLTVL.

V gene TRBV6-5 combines with J gene TRBJ1-3; no clear D gene. Germline V gene sequence: CDR1 MNHEY, CDR2 SVGAGI. Between the trimmed V and J ends, which lost 7 bases and 0 bases, there was a span of 7 bases. The CDR3 sequence is 13 residues long. The DNA of the CDR3 is TGTGCCAGCAAGGTATACTCTGGAAACACCATATATTTT. This encodes CASKVYSGNTIYF.

The chain combines TRBV6-6 with TRBJ2-2; maybe TRBD2 (5 bases). The CDR3 spans 12 residues. V was shortened by 6 bases and J by 6 bases, with 8 bases between the two germline ends. Germline V gene sequence: CDR1 MNHNY, CDR2 SVGAGI (reference sequence). CDR3 in DNA: TGTGCCAGCAGCAAACTAGCCGGGGAGCTGTTTTTT. Translated: CASSKLAGELFF.

The V call is TRBV3-1 (or the pseudogene TRBV3-2), the J call TRBJ2-7; D is unclear. Between the trimmed V and J ends, which lost 1 base and 1 base, there was a span of 11 bases. The CDR3 is made up of 15 amino acids. Germline assignment: CDR1 LGHDT and CDR2 YNNKEL (reference sequence). The CDR3 sequence: CASSQGDLQSYEQYV. The DNA of the CDR3 is TGTGCCAGCAGCCAAGGCGACCTGCAGTCCTACGAGCAGTACGTC.

CDR3 residues: CASSSNGYQETQYF. The CDR3 DNA sequence: TGTGCCAGCAGCTCTAATGGGTACCAAGAGACCCAGTACTTC. V usage is TRBV3-1 (or the pseudogene TRBV3-2) and J usage is TRBJ2-5; the D is unclear. In germline, CDR1 is LGHDT, CDR2 YNNKEL (reference sequence). CDR3 length: 14 residues. The germline V and J ends were trimmed by 5 bases and 0 bases, with 10 bases remaining between them.

The chain joins TRBV15 to TRBJ2-5, with D unresolved. Germline V CDR1 and CDR2: LNHNV, YYDKDF (reference sequence). This CDR3 comprises 13 residues. V was trimmed by 1 base and J by 5 bases, leaving 8 bases between them. CDR3: CATSRALWETQYF. In DNA form, the CDR3 reads TGTGCCACCAGCAGAGCTTTATGGGAGACCCAGTACTTC. Looking up the rest from reference TRBV15 and TRBJ2-5 gives the full variable domain: DAMVIQNPRYQVTQFGKPVTLSCSQTLNHNVMYWYQQKSSQAPKLLFHYYDKDFNNEADTPDNFQSRRPNTSFCFLDIRSPGLGDTAMYLCATSRALWETQYFGPGTRLLVL.

This chain connects TRBV19 to TRBJ1-5; weak D call: TRBD1 (5 bases). The CDR3 sequence is 15 residues long. V lost 6 bases to trimming and J lost 3 bases, with 15 bases between them. Germline CDR1 LNHDA, CDR2 SQIVND (reference sequence). Here the CDR3 reads CASSRPGGTNQPQHF. CDR3 coding DNA: TGTGCCAGTAGCCGGCCCGGGGGGACCAATCAGCCCCAGCATTTT.

The rearrangement links TRBV7-2 to TRBJ2-3; D gene ambiguous. V lost 1 base to trimming and J lost 4 bases, with 15 bases between them. Per the germline V gene, CDR1 is SGHTA and CDR2 is FQGNSA. This CDR3 is 16 amino acids long. The CDR3 DNA reads TGTGCCAGCAGCTTAGAAGAGAAACGGCGGTCAGATACGCAGTATTTT. Amino acid sequence: CASSLEEKRRSDTQYF.

The gene calls are TRBV5-1 and TRBJ2-1, with 8 positions matching TRBD1. Trimming took 5 bases from V and 9 from J; bases not matched to a gene: 16. The CDR3 has 16 residues. Germline V gene lookup returns CDR1 SGHRS and CDR2 YFSETQ. The CDR3 DNA reads TGCGCCAGCAGATTATGGCCCGGGACAGGAATAACTGAGCAGTTCTTC. This encodes CASRLWPGTGITEQFF.

This clone showed up just a few times. This chain connects TRBV5-1 to TRBJ2-6; weak D call: TRBD1 (6 bases). This CDR3 contains 16 residues. V lost 8 bases and J lost 1, with 16 bases in between. Germline-derived CDR1 and CDR2 are SGHRS and YFSETQ. The CDR3 nucleotides read TGCGCCAGTGAGACAGGTTTGCCTTCTGGGGCCAACGTCCTGACTTTC. This translates into CASETGLPSGANVLTF.

This clone was seen just once. The J gene is TRBJ1-6, the V gene TRBV28; D is uncertain. V dropped 10 bases and J dropped 9 bases, with 13 bases sitting between them. CDR3 size: 12 residues. The germline V gene encodes CDR1 MDHEN and CDR2 SYDVKM. The CDR3: CATCRGASPLHF. CDR3 coding DNA: TGTGCCACCTGCCGGGGAGCTTCACCCCTCCACTTT.

The gene calls are TRBV5-1 and TRBJ1-1, with unresolved D. Germline V CDR1 and CDR2: SGHRS, YFSETQ. The CDR3 is made up of 13 amino acids. Trimming cost V 5 bases and J 0 bases, with 8 bases left between them. DNA of the CDR3: TGCGCCAGCAGACTGGTCCTGAACACTGAAGCTTTCTTT. Translating gives CASRLVLNTEAFF.

V is TRBV28 and J is TRBJ2-7, with D perhaps matching TRBD2 (5 bases). CDR3 length equals 12 residues. Trimming removed 3 bases at V and 4 bases at J, with 7 bases between. The germline gives CDR1 MDHEN, CDR2 SYDVKM. The CDR3 sequence is CASSLGGYEQYV. The DNA for the CDR3 is TGTGCCAGCAGTTTGGGCGGGTACGAGCAGTACGTC.

V and J are TRBV5-1 and TRBJ2-5; 7 bases agree with TRBD2. This CDR3 is built from 15 residues. V shed 0 bases and J 10 bases; nucleotides not matched to a gene: 12. Per germline, CDR1 SGHRS and CDR2 YFSETQ. The CDR3 nucleotides read TGCGCCAGCAGCTTGGCGGCTAGCGGCGGAGGGGACCAGTACTTC. Translation: CASSLAASGGGDQYF.

This clone was recorded a few times. V is TRBV9 and J is TRBJ2-1; possibly TRBD2 for D (5 bases). CDR1 is SGDLS, CDR2 YYNGEE, per germline. CDR3 length equals 12 residues. Trimming took off 0 bases at V and 9 bases at J, with 7 bases between the two ends. Here the CDR3 reads CASSVAGVEQFF. The CDR3, as DNA: TGTGCCAGCAGCGTAGCCGGGGTTGAGCAGTTCTTC.

V and J are TRBV18 and TRBJ1-1; no reliable D call. This CDR3 region has 14 residues. V lost 2 bases to trimming and J lost 0 bases, with 7 bases between them. Germline lookup yields CDR1 KGHSH and CDR2 LQKENI. CDR3 sequence (DNA): TGTGCCAGCTCACCAGGGCAGTTGAACACTGAAGCTTTCTTT. It translates to CASSPGQLNTEAFF.

This clone was observed a single time. The gene calls are TRBV3-1 (or the pseudogene TRBV3-2) and TRBJ1-5; D unclear. Germline values: CDR1 LGHDT, CDR2 YNNKEL (reference sequence). The ends were cut back, 5 bases at V and 4 bases at J, with 12 bases in the middle. This CDR3 comprises 14 residues. CDR3 amino acids: CASSLSQGNQPQHF. CDR3 sequence (DNA): TGTGCCAGCAGCTTAAGTCAAGGAAATCAGCCCCAGCATTTT.

This clone was seen a single time. The V and J genes are TRBV6-6 and TRBJ1-1, with D hard to call. CDR3 size: 13 residues. Deletions cut 5 bases from V and 6 bases from J, with 13 bases between. Per the germline V gene, CDR1 is MNHNY and CDR2 is SVGAGI (reference sequence). For the CDR3, the DNA is TGTGCCAGCAGTCAGCGTACAGAATCTGAAGCTTTCTTT. This sequence encodes CASSQRTESEAFF.

The chain joins TRBV18 to TRBJ2-1; 13 bases are shared with TRBD2. V shed 4 bases and J 5 bases; nucleotides not matched to a gene: 11. Per germline, CDR1 KGHSH and CDR2 LQKENI. The CDR3 runs 18 residues. The CDR3 loop is CASSRLGTSGATHNEQFF. CDR3 DNA: TGTGCCAGCTCACGGCTTGGGACTAGCGGGGCGACACACAATGAGCAGTTCTTC.

The V gene is TRBV27, the J gene TRBJ2-6; D remains unclear. V was shortened by 5 bases and J by 0 bases, with 11 bases between the two germline ends. CDR1 is MNHEY and CDR2 is SMNVEV in the germline V gene (reference sequence). The CDR3 sequence is 16 residues long. This chain's CDR3 is CASSLLRSSGANVLTF. The CDR3 region has the DNA TGTGCCAGCAGTCTTCTCAGAAGCTCTGGGGCCAACGTCCTGACTTTC. Looking up the rest from reference TRBV27 and TRBJ2-6 gives the full variable domain: EAQVTQNPRYLITVTGKKLTVTCSQNMNHEYMSWYRQDPGLGLRQIYYSMNVEVTDKGDVPEGYKVSRKEKRNFPLILESPSPNQTSLYFCASSLLRSSGANVLTFGAGSRLTVL.

The chain is built from TRBV19 and TRBJ1-1; D is unresolved. The CDR3 loop spans 12 amino acids. Looked up from germline, CDR1 is LNHDA and CDR2 is SQIVND (reference sequence). V lost 8 bases and J 1 base, leaving 8 bases between the germline ends. The CDR3 spells CASRTANTEAFF. The CDR3 DNA reads as TGTGCCAGTCGGACGGCGAACACTGAAGCTTTCTTT. The full variable domain, rest sourced from reference TRBV19 and TRBJ1-1, is DGGITQSPKYLFRKEGQNVTLSCEQNLNHDAMYWYRQDPGQGLRLIYYSQIVNDFQKGDIAEGYSVSREKKESFPLTVTSAQKNPTAFYLCASRTANTEAFFGQGTRLTVV.

CDR3 coding DNA: TGTGCCATGGGACGGGCGAACACTGAAGCTTTCTTT. Amino acids: CAMGRANTEAFF. The genes are TRBV10-3 and TRBJ1-1, with D possibly being TRBD1 (5 bases). V shed 9 bases and J shed 1 base, with 9 bases lying between them. Germline CDR1 is ENHRY and CDR2 is SYGVKD. This CDR3 spans 12 amino acids.

The rearrangement joins TRBV7-8 to TRBJ2-7; D is undetermined. Trimming took 5 bases from V and 2 from J, leaving 13 bases between them. Looked up from germline, CDR1 is SGHVS and CDR2 is FQNEAQ. The CDR3 is 14 residues long. The CDR3 sequence: CASSPDGRAYEQYV. The DNA for the CDR3 is TGTGCCAGCAGCCCGGACGGACGAGCCTACGAGCAGTACGTC.

The rearrangement links TRBV25-1 to TRBJ2-2, with D unclear. Trimming stripped 7 bases from V and 3 bases from J, with 15 bases between. Looked up from germline, CDR1 is MGHDK and CDR2 is SYGVNS. The CDR3 totals 15 residues. The CDR3 loop is CASMKQSQDTGELFF. CDR3 coding DNA: TGTGCCAGCATGAAACAGTCCCAGGACACCGGGGAGCTGTTTTTT.

The chain carries TRBV10-1 and TRBJ2-2, with D perhaps matching TRBD1 or TRBD2 (5 bases each). This CDR3 spans 14 amino acids. The germline V gene encodes CDR1 WNHNN and CDR2 SYGVQD (reference sequence). Trimming shortened V by 7 bases and J by 0 bases, and 9 bases separated the two germline ends. The CDR3 region has the DNA TGCGCCAGCAAGCCGGGGCCGAACACCGGGGAGCTGTTTTTT. Residues: CASKPGPNTGELFF.

V usage is TRBV25-1 and J usage is TRBJ1-2; a weak D match, TRBD1 (5 bases). V was clipped by 6 bases and J by 5 bases, with 16 bases between them. This CDR3 has 14 amino acids. Germline CDR1 reads MGHDK; CDR2 reads SYGVNS. As DNA, the CDR3 is TGTGCCAGCAGACAAACAGGACCTATTTATGGCTACACCTTC. Its protein product is CASRQTGPIYGYTF.

This clone was detected a few times. The J gene is TRBJ2-1, the V gene TRBV18; D possibly uses TRBD1 or TRBD2 (5 bases each). Per germline, CDR1 KGHSH and CDR2 LQKENI. V lost 8 bases to trimming and J lost 7 bases, with 18 bases between them. This CDR3 spans 14 amino acids. CDR3 nucleotide sequence: TGTGCCAGCCGCCGGGACGTCGGGCGAAATGAGCAGTTCTTC. This sequence encodes CASRRDVGRNEQFF.